Presented here are 21 T cell receptor beta chains from one specimen sequenced in a study of T-cell reconstitution after alpha-beta-depleted transplantation in children. Unique molecular identifiers were used to barcode this TCRbeta library. TCRdb independently ran MiXCR on the PCR reads; one entry per CDR3 protein. The sample has approximately 510,000 distinct CDR3 sequences; about 18% are singletons. The source was PBMCs from the stem cell graft donor, collected from the stem cell graft. The receptors were sampled from a human donor who donated a stem cell graft to a child with acute lymphoblastic leukemia.

This clonotype has ten or more counts. The V call is TRBV12-3 or TRBV12-4, the J call TRBJ2-7, with D perhaps being TRBD1 or TRBD2 (6 bases each). The CDR3 spans 16 residues. The V gene lost 3 bases and the J gene lost 5 bases, with 20 bases spanning the gap. CDR3 in amino acids: CASSFQSGGLPHEQYF. The CDR3 region has the DNA TGTGCCAGCAGTTTTCAGTCTGGGGGGCTTCCACACGAGCAGTACTTC.

This clonotype appeared a few times. The chain is built from TRBV20-1 and TRBJ1-2; D ambiguous. The V end lost 4 bases, the J end lost 5 bases, and 8 bases lay between the germline ends. Germline V lookup: CDR1 DFQATT, CDR2 SNEGSKA (reference sequence). There are 11 residues in the CDR3. In DNA, the CDR3 is TGCAGTGCTATCAGCGATTATGGCTACACCTTC. Protein sequence: CSAISDYGYTF.

The chain has TRBV7-9 and TRBJ2-1; 10 bases align to TRBD2. Germline CDR1 SEHNR, CDR2 FQNEAQ (reference sequence). Trimming removed 3 bases from V and 8 bases from J; junction bases left unmatched: 7. The CDR3 sequence is 15 residues long. The CDR3 loop reads CASSLASGSGDEQFF. The CDR3, as DNA: TGTGCCAGCAGCTTGGCTAGCGGGAGCGGGGATGAGCAGTTCTTC.

The chain links TRBV20-1 to TRBJ2-2, with a possible D match to TRBD2 (5 bases). Trimming removed 0 bases at V and 4 bases at J, with 12 bases between. Germline V gene sequence: CDR1 DFQATT, CDR2 SNEGSKA (reference sequence). The CDR3 totals 15 residues. The CDR3 nucleotides read TGCAGTGCTAGAGAGGATCCGGGGTTCACCGGGGAGCTGTTTTTT. Its translation is CSAREDPGFTGELFF.

V is TRBV2 and J is TRBJ2-7; D unresolved. V was trimmed by 3 bases and J by 7 bases, leaving 7 bases between them. CDR3 length equals 11 residues. From germline, CDR1 is SNHLY and CDR2 FYNNEI. The CDR3: CASSEVREQYF. The CDR3 region has the DNA TGTGCCAGCAGTGAGGTGAGGGAGCAGTACTTC.

The chain carries TRBV10-3 and TRBJ1-4; D unclear. From germline, CDR1 is ENHRY and CDR2 SYGVKD. This CDR3 comprises 16 residues. V dropped 2 bases and J dropped 2 bases, with 12 bases sitting between them. The CDR3 reads CAISERRGLTNEKLFF. For the CDR3, the DNA is TGTGCCATCAGTGAGAGGCGGGGATTGACTAATGAAAAACTGTTTTTT.

This clonotype was seen more than once but under ten times. The V call is TRBV11-2, the J call TRBJ2-1; the match to TRBD2 covers 10 bases. The length of the CDR3 is 14 residues. The junction had 7 bases not matched to a gene; V was cut back by 4 bases and J by 10 bases. Per germline, CDR1 SGHAT and CDR2 FQNNGV. CDR3 amino acids: CASSSGTSDPEQFF. The CDR3 bases are TGTGCCAGCAGCTCAGGGACTAGCGACCCAGAGCAGTTCTTC.

This sequence joins TRBV5-1 and TRBJ1-3; tentative D call: TRBD1 (5 bases). The CDR3 loop spans 15 amino acids. Germline V lookup: CDR1 SGHRS, CDR2 YFSETQ. Trimming took off 0 bases at V and 2 bases at J, with 9 bases between the two ends. The CDR3 DNA reads as TGCGCCAGCAGCTTGGAGTCGACAGCTGGAAACACCATATATTTT. Translation: CASSLESTAGNTIYF.

The V call is TRBV5-1, the J call TRBJ2-5; 15 nucleotides agree with TRBD2. The V gene end was trimmed by 4 bases and the J gene end by 4 bases; junction bases not matched to a gene: 5. Germline-derived CDR1 and CDR2 are SGHRS and YFSETQ. The CDR3 loop spans 16 amino acids. The chain's CDR3 is CASSRGLAGGPETQYF. The CDR3, as DNA: TGCGCCAGCAGCAGGGGACTAGCGGGAGGTCCAGAGACCCAGTACTTC.

The rearrangement joins TRBV19 to TRBJ1-5, with a weak D call TRBD1 (6 bases). The CDR3 is made up of 15 amino acids. The V gene lost 6 bases and the J gene lost 0 bases, with 12 bases spanning the gap. Germline CDR1 is LNHDA and CDR2 is SQIVND (reference sequence). This CDR3 is CASRTHRDSNQPQHF. DNA for the CDR3: TGTGCCAGTAGGACCCACAGGGATAGCAATCAGCCCCAGCATTTT.

This clonotype was detected only a few times. The V gene is TRBV2, the J gene TRBJ2-7; 9 bases agree with TRBD2. The V gene end was trimmed by 1 base and the J gene end by 4 bases; junction bases not matched to a gene: 2. Per germline, CDR1 SNHLY and CDR2 FYNNEI. The CDR3 loop spans 14 amino acids. CDR3 region: CASSEELAGYEQYF. CDR3 DNA sequence: TGTGCCAGCAGTGAAGAACTAGCGGGTTACGAGCAGTACTTC.

This sequence joins TRBV4-1 and TRBJ2-7; TRBD2 matches at 11 bases. The CDR3 is 15 residues long. V shed 3 bases and J 7 bases; nucleotides not matched to a gene: 8. Germline assignment: CDR1 MGHRA and CDR2 YSYEKL. The CDR3 region has the DNA TGCGCCAGCAGCCAGTTAGCGGGAGGGCCATGGGAGCAGTACTTC. Amino acids: CASSQLAGGPWEQYF.

The rearrangement uses TRBV30 and TRBJ1-5; TRBD1 might be the D (5 bases). The germline V gene encodes CDR1 GTSNPN and CDR2 SVGIG (reference sequence). This CDR3 is built from 16 residues. V gave up 2 bases and J gave up 5 bases, with 19 bases separating them. This CDR3 is CAWSIEGQPSYQPQHF. As DNA, the CDR3 is TGTGCCTGGAGTATCGAAGGACAACCCTCTTATCAGCCCCAGCATTTT.

This clonotype was seen more than once but under ten times. The J gene is TRBJ2-7, the V gene TRBV5-1; D gene ambiguous. The CDR3 totals 15 residues. Trimming took off 0 bases at V and 2 bases at J, with 12 bases between the two ends. The germline gives CDR1 SGHRS, CDR2 YFSETQ. The CDR3 region is CASSLAVAGTYEQYF. CDR3 coding DNA: TGCGCCAGCAGCTTGGCAGTCGCCGGTACCTACGAGCAGTACTTC.

This clonotype has only a few counts. V is TRBV27 and J is TRBJ1-5; D gene uncertain. CDR3 length equals 15 residues. V was shortened by 3 bases and J by 3 bases, with 12 bases between the two germline ends. Germline CDR1 is MNHEY and CDR2 is SMNVEV (reference sequence). CDR3 bases: TGTGCCAGCAGTTTCGGAGGGATCCCCAATCAGCCCCAGCATTTT. Amino acids: CASSFGGIPNQPQHF.

In this sample, this clonotype turned up a few times. The V gene is TRBV6-1, the J gene TRBJ2-1; TRBD1 agrees at 9 bases. Per germline, CDR1 MNHNS and CDR2 SASEGT. This CDR3 region has 15 residues. V trimming: 6 bases; J trimming: 7 bases; junction bases outside the gene matches: 10. The DNA of the CDR3 is TGTGCCAGCAGGCAGCCCGGGACAGGGCTAAATGAGCAGTTCTTC. Protein: CASRQPGTGLNEQFF.

The CDR3 protein is CASSLDRLHEQYF. The CDR3 coding sequence is TGTGCCAGCAGCCTGGACAGGCTCCACGAGCAGTACTTC. The chain uses TRBV27 and TRBJ2-7; 7 nucleotides align to TRBD1. V was clipped by 6 bases and J by 5 bases; unmatched bases: 7. The germline V gene has CDR1 MNHEY and CDR2 SMNVEV (reference sequence). The CDR3 has 13 amino acids.

The CDR3 protein is CASSPYTATQYF. The CDR3 DNA reads TGTGCCAGCAGCCCCTACACGGCGACCCAGTACTTC. J is TRBJ2-5 and V is TRBV5-8, with D hard to call. Trimming took off 4 bases at V and 7 bases at J, with 11 bases between the two ends. CDR3 length: 12 residues. Germline-derived CDR1 and CDR2 are SGHTS and YDEGEE.

The chain employs TRBV18 and TRBJ1-2, with D uncertain. The V gene's germline CDR1 is KGHSH and CDR2 LQKENI. This CDR3 contains 14 residues. Trimming shortened V by 4 bases and J by 1 base, and 10 bases separated the two germline ends. CDR3 protein: CASSLTPRNYGYTF. The CDR3 region has the DNA TGTGCCAGCTCACTCACCCCTCGTAACTATGGCTACACCTTC.

This clonotype was counted only a few times. V usage is TRBV12-3 or TRBV12-4 and J usage is TRBJ1-5; perhaps TRBD1 as D (5 bases). The CDR3 runs 13 residues. V shed 3 bases and J shed 7 bases, with 10 bases lying between them. The CDR3 nucleotides read TGTGCCAGCAGTTTTTCGGGGCTGCAGCCCCAGCATTTT. Translating it yields CASSFSGLQPQHF.

The chain carries TRBV5-1 and TRBJ2-1; 9 positions match TRBD2. The CDR3 is 16 residues long. Germline trimming cut 2 bases from V and 4 bases from J; bases unmatched to any gene: 7. The germline gives CDR1 SGHRS, CDR2 YFSETQ. The CDR3 spells CASSFGGRAAYNEQFF. DNA for the CDR3: TGCGCCAGCAGCTTTGGCGGGAGGGCCGCTTACAATGAGCAGTTCTTC. Full variable domain (missing parts from reference TRBV5-1 and TRBJ2-1): KAGVTQTPRYLIKTRGQQVTLSCSPISGHRSVSWYQQTPGQGLQFLFEYFSETQRNKGNFPGRFSGRQFSNSRSEMNVSTLELGDSALYLCASSFGGRAAYNEQFFGPGTRLTVL.